The entry below describes one T cell receptor beta chain. Molecular barcoding with unique molecular identifiers was used for the TCRbeta library. TCRdb passed the PCR reads through MiXCR, listing each CDR3 protein once. Among roughly 500,000 distinct CDR3 sequences, around a third were seen once, and the ten largest hold roughly 2.5%. The data are from a study of T-cell reconstitution after alpha-beta-depleted transplantation in children. Germline loops: CDR1 MNHEY, CDR2 SVGAGI. The CDR3 covers 15 residues. The V gene end was trimmed by 4 bases and the J gene end by 7 bases; junction bases not matched to a gene: 8.

The chain couples TRBV6-5 to TRBJ1-4; 8 bases match TRBD1. The sequencing used PBMCs from the stem cell graft donor, collected from the stem cell graft. This TCR came from a human donor who donated a stem cell graft to a child with aplastic anemia. The CDR3 region has the DNA TGTGCCAGCAGTTCCACGGACAGGGAAGGTGAAAAACTGTTTTTT. Translated, it gives CASSSTDREGEKLFF.